The 30 T cell receptor beta chains below all came from one sample that was sequenced in a study of cytomegalovirus exposure and HLA in healthy donors. PCR involved 60 Vbeta and 13 Jbeta primers. The table came from immunoSEQ multiplex PCR; TCRdb's copy has only in-frame clones and leaves some out. The repertoire holds approximately 100,000 clones, with 75% to 85% as singletons. The specimen sequenced was PBMCs. The origin of the receptors is a woman aged 40 to 50 in good health and CMV-seronegative.

Note on this clone: An end of the junction differs from the germline gene, which may be a read error. V is TRBV11-2 and J is TRBJ1-5, with D unresolved. CDR3 length: 13 residues. Germline lookup yields CDR1 SGHAT and CDR2 FQNNGV. The CDR3 nucleotides read TGTGCCAGCAGCACGGGTCTTAATCAGCCCCAGAATTTT. This sequence encodes CASSTGLNQPQNF.

This chain joins TRBV7-9 and TRBJ1-6; 10 bases agree with TRBD1. The CDR3 runs to 16 residues. CDR1 SEHNR and CDR2 FQNEAQ come from the germline V gene (reference sequence). J gave up 9 bases and V 5 bases, and 10 bases lay outside the gene matches. CDR3 region: CASSKRQGQGSSPLHF. The CDR3 bases are TGTGCCAGCAGCAAGCGCCAGGGACAGGGGAGTTCACCCCTCCACTTT.

This chain connects TRBV7-9 to TRBJ1-2, with TRBD1 matching over 7 bases. Trimming removed 5 bases from V and 7 bases from J; junction bases left unmatched: 10. CDR1 and CDR2 (germline): SEHNR, FQNEAQ (reference sequence). CDR3 length: 14 residues. CDR3 nucleotides: TGTGCCAGCAGCCTGGGGACAGAAGGCCTTGGCTACACCTTC. Its protein is CASSLGTEGLGYTF.

CDR3 loop: CASSQRQDNSGNTIYF. CDR3 bases: TGTGCCAGCAGCCAACGGCAGGACAACTCTGGAAACACCATATATTTT. The V gene is TRBV14, the J gene TRBJ1-3, with D possibly TRBD1 on 5 matching bases. The germline CDR1 and CDR2 sequences are SGHDN and FVKESK. The V and J ends lost 2 bases and 0 bases respectively, with 11 bases between them. The CDR3 sequence is 16 residues long.

This clone has a single count. The chain combines TRBV9 with TRBJ1-4; no reliable D call. Trimming cost V 4 bases and J 8 bases, with 18 bases left between them. Germline V gene data show CDR1 as SGDLS and CDR2 as YYNGEE. CDR3 length equals 15 residues. The DNA of the CDR3 is TGTGCCAGCAGCTATAACGCAGGTCCCGGAGAAAAACTGTTTTTT. Translating it yields CASSYNAGPGEKLFF.

The chain couples TRBV19 to TRBJ2-5; D is unresolved. CDR1 LNHDA and CDR2 SQIVND come from the germline V gene (reference sequence). The V end lost 6 bases, the J end lost 0 bases, and 5 bases lay between the germline ends. The CDR3 totals 12 residues. CDR3 in amino acids: CASSRNQETQYF. CDR3 coding DNA: TGTGCCAGTAGCCGTAACCAAGAGACCCAGTACTTC.

This clone was seen once. The chain recombines TRBV5-1 with TRBJ2-7, with TRBD1 matching over 8 bases. CDR1 is SGHRS, CDR2 YFSETQ, per germline. This CDR3 contains 13 residues. J gave up 4 bases and V 1 base, and 1 base lay outside the gene matches. CDR3 loop: CASSLRQGYEQYF. CDR3 DNA: TGCGCCAGCAGCTTGCGACAGGGGTACGAGCAGTACTTC.

The genes are TRBV29-1 and TRBJ1-5; D is possibly TRBD1 (5 bases). The V gene lost 2 bases and the J gene lost 4 bases, with 9 bases spanning the gap. CDR1 is SQVTM and CDR2 is ANQGSEA in the germline V gene. The CDR3 extends over 13 amino acids. CDR3 DNA sequence: TGCAGCGTTGAACCCGGGGGGAATCAGCCCCAGCATTTT. Encoded protein: CSVEPGGNQPQHF. Complete variable domain (other parts from reference TRBV29-1 and TRBJ1-5): SAVISQKPSRDICQRGTSLTIQCQVDSQVTMMFWYRQQPGQSLTLIATANQGSEATYESGFVIDKFPISRPNLTFSTLTVSNMSPEDSSIYLCSVEPGGNQPQHFGDGTRLSIL.

The rearrangement joins TRBV9 to TRBJ2-5; D remains ambiguous. CDR1 and CDR2 (germline): SGDLS, YYNGEE. V lost 1 base and J 5 bases, leaving 12 bases between the germline ends. The CDR3 length is 14 residues. The CDR3 DNA is TGTGCCAGCAGCGTAAGTCTAGTCGGTGAGACCCAGTACTTC. Residues: CASSVSLVGETQYF.

This clone was observed once. The V and J genes are TRBV9 and TRBJ2-7; 11 positions agree with TRBD1. The J segment lost 5 bases and the V segment lost 3 bases, leaving 10 bases of the junction unmatched. CDR1 and CDR2 (germline): SGDLS, YYNGEE. This CDR3 has 16 amino acids. CDR3: CASSGPGTGGSNEQYF. The CDR3 nucleotides read TGTGCCAGCAGCGGCCCCGGGACAGGGGGATCAAACGAGCAGTACTTC.

This chain connects TRBV28 to TRBJ1-6; a weak D match, TRBD1 (6 bases). CDR3 size: 15 residues. Germline values: CDR1 MDHEN, CDR2 SYDVKM. Trimming removed 0 bases at V and 4 bases at J, with 7 bases between. The CDR3 nucleotides read TGTGCCAGCAGTTTATGGACAGGATATAATTCACCCCTCCACTTT. Protein sequence: CASSLWTGYNSPLHF.

This chain links TRBV18 with TRBJ2-5, with 13 bases identical to TRBD2. The germline gives CDR1 KGHSH, CDR2 LQKENI. The junction had 2 bases not matched to a gene; V was cut back by 3 bases and J by 1 base. CDR3 size: 16 residues. This CDR3 is CASSPRTSGGQETQYF. The CDR3, as DNA: TGTGCCAGCTCACCGAGGACTAGCGGGGGCCAAGAGACCCAGTACTTC. The full variable domain, in which reference TRBV18 and TRBJ2-5 provide the parts outside the CDR3, is NAGVMQNPRHLVRRRGQEARLRCSPMKGHSHVYWYRQLPEEGLKFMVYLQKENIIDESGMPKERFSAEFPKEGPSILRIQQVVRGDSAAYFCASSPRTSGGQETQYFGPGTRLLVL.

The chain links TRBV7-9 to TRBJ2-1; possibly TRBD2 for D (5 bases). The CDR3 length is 15 residues. Trimming took off 4 bases at V and 0 bases at J, with 10 bases between the two ends. CDR1 SEHNR and CDR2 FQNEAQ come from the germline V gene (reference sequence). The CDR3 DNA is TGTGCCAGCAGCTCCCCCGGGGACTCCTACAATGAGCAGTTCTTC. Translated, it gives CASSSPGDSYNEQFF.

CDR3 loop: CAWSVRGGYGYTF. Written as DNA, the CDR3 is TGTGCCTGGAGTGTACGGGGGGGGTATGGCTACACCTTC. V usage is TRBV30 and J usage is TRBJ1-2; D may be TRBD1 (5 bases). Germline lookup yields CDR1 GTSNPN and CDR2 SVGIG (reference sequence). V lost 0 bases and J lost 5, with 10 bases in between. The CDR3 length is 13 residues.

This rearrangement joins TRBV11-2 to TRBJ1-1; maybe TRBD1 (5 bases). Trimming removed 5 bases at V and 3 bases at J, with 16 bases between. The CDR3 consists of 15 residues. CDR1 SGHAT and CDR2 FQNNGV come from the germline V gene. The CDR3 coding sequence is TGTGCCAGCAGCCCCGAGGTAGGGGATGACACTGAAGCTTTCTTT. It encodes CASSPEVGDDTEAFF.

The chain uses TRBV18 and TRBJ1-1; D remains ambiguous. Trimming shortened V by 0 bases and J by 11 bases, and 10 bases separated the two germline ends. From germline, CDR1 is KGHSH and CDR2 LQKENI. This CDR3 region has 12 residues. CDR3 bases: TGTGCCAGCTCACCACCCACCCTCGGGGCTTTCTTT. It specifies CASSPPTLGAFF.

Here the CDR3 reads CASSFLDSSNQPQHF. The CDR3 nucleotides are TGTGCCAGCAGTTTTTTGGACAGCAGCAATCAGCCCCAGCATTTT. The chain uses TRBV28 and TRBJ1-5, with a possible D match to TRBD1 (6 bases). From germline, CDR1 is MDHEN and CDR2 SYDVKM. The CDR3 runs to 15 residues. Trimming pared 3 bases from V and 1 base from J, leaving 10 bases between.

This clone was observed a handful of times. A junction end diverges from the germline sequence, so it may reflect a read error. V gene TRBV7-9 combines with J gene TRBJ1-2, with unresolved D. Germline-derived CDR1 and CDR2 are SEHNR and FQNEAQ (reference sequence). This CDR3 contains 12 residues. CDR3 bases: TGTTCCAGCAGCTTAGACCGGAGTGGCTACACCTTC. Its translation: CSSSLDRSGYTF.

The rearrangement joins TRBV14 to TRBJ1-6; unclear D gene. This CDR3 is 13 amino acids long. CDR1 is SGHDN and CDR2 is FVKESK in the germline V gene. The germline V and J ends were trimmed by 0 bases and 9 bases, with 6 bases remaining between them. The CDR3 DNA reads TGTGCCAGCAGCCAAGAGTGGCCTTCACCCCTCCACTTT. This translates into CASSQEWPSPLHF.

This chain connects TRBV18 to TRBJ1-1; TRBD1 matches at 8 bases. The CDR3 sequence is 17 residues long. Germline lookup yields CDR1 KGHSH and CDR2 LQKENI. After removal of 5 bases from V and 1 base from J, the junction contained 12 bases not matched to a gene. CDR3 sequence: CASSVDRGTSGNTEAFF. As DNA, the CDR3 is TGTGCCAGCTCAGTCGACAGGGGAACATCGGGGAACACTGAAGCTTTCTTT.

V and J are TRBV27 and TRBJ1-3; D uncertain. Germline V gives CDR1 MNHEY, CDR2 SMNVEV (reference sequence). Trimming removed 6 bases at V and 0 bases at J, with 15 bases between. The CDR3 contains 16 residues. DNA of the CDR3: TGTGCCAGCAGCCTAGAAGGCCCCCTCTCTGGAAACACCATATATTTT. This sequence encodes CASSLEGPLSGNTIYF.

This chain links TRBV10-3 with TRBJ2-3; TRBD2 agrees at 8 bases. Germline lookup yields CDR1 ENHRY and CDR2 SYGVKD. J lost 3 bases, V lost 2 bases, and 7 bases had no gene match. The length of the CDR3 is 16 residues. As DNA, the CDR3 is TGTGCCATCAGTGAGAACCGGGGGGGCGGAACAGATACGCAGTATTTT. Encoded protein: CAISENRGGGTDTQYF.

This chain uses TRBV4-1 with TRBJ2-5; 7 bases map to TRBD2. Germline lookup yields CDR1 MGHRA and CDR2 YSYEKL. This CDR3 has 17 amino acids. Trimming at V came to 1 base and at J to 5 bases, leaving 13 bases not matched to a gene. The DNA for the CDR3 is TGCGCCAGCAGCCAAGGGATCGGGGCTAGCGGAGCGGAGACCCAGTACTTC. Its protein product is CASSQGIGASGAETQYF.

This rearrangement joins TRBV4-2 to TRBJ1-2; the D is unclear. Germline V gene sequence: CDR1 LGHNA, CDR2 YNFKEQ. The CDR3 has 15 amino acids. V lost 0 bases, J lost 8 bases, and 16 bases lay in between. The DNA of the CDR3 is TGTGCCAGCAGCCAAGATAGAGCCGGCTTGCGGGGCTACACCTTC. This translates into CASSQDRAGLRGYTF.

In its sample, this clone was seen once. The V call is TRBV19, the J call TRBJ2-7; perhaps TRBD1 as D (6 bases). Germline V lookup: CDR1 LNHDA, CDR2 SQIVND (reference sequence). V was cut by 5 bases and J by 2 bases, with 16 bases left in between. The CDR3 is 15 residues long. As DNA, the CDR3 is TGTGCCAGTAGTGTTCCGGGACACCCGCCCTACGAGCAGTACTTC. Its protein product is CASSVPGHPPYEQYF.

The chain carries TRBV7-9 and TRBJ1-5; TRBD1 agrees at 7 bases. CDR3 length: 12 amino acids. V shed 5 bases, J shed 12 bases, and the junction held 7 bases outside the gene matches. Germline V lookup: CDR1 SEHNR, CDR2 FQNEAQ (reference sequence). CDR3 nucleotides: TGTGCCAGCAGCCTGAACAGGGGAAACCAGCATTTT. This gives the protein CASSLNRGNQHF. The complete variable domain, with remaining parts taken from reference TRBV7-9 and TRBJ1-5, reads DTGVSQNPRHKITKRGQNVTFRCDPISEHNRLYWYRQTLGQGPEFLTYFQNEAQLEKSRLLSDRFSAERPKGSFSTLEIQRTEQGDSAMYLCASSLNRGNQHFGDGTRLSIL.

The genes are TRBV6-5 and TRBJ1-5, with D possibly matching TRBD1 (5 bases). Looked up from germline, CDR1 is MNHEY and CDR2 is SVGAGI. The CDR3 is 13 residues long. Deletions cut 8 bases from V and 4 bases from J, with 12 bases between. DNA of the CDR3: TGTGCCAGCGGGACTCGAGCAAATCAGCCCCAGCATTTT. Its translation is CASGTRANQPQHF.

The chain combines TRBV6-4 with TRBJ2-1, with 11 bases lining up with TRBD2. Germline CDR1 MRHNA, CDR2 SNTAGT. J lost 4 bases, V lost 5 bases, and 4 bases had no gene match. This CDR3 region has 15 residues. The CDR3 bases are TGTGCCAGCAGTCTGACTAGCGGGGAGTACAATGAGCAGTTCTTC. Encoded protein: CASSLTSGEYNEQFF.

This clone counts as medium-sized. The chain carries TRBV6-4 and TRBJ1-2, with D unresolved. Germline-derived CDR1 and CDR2 are MRHNA and SNTAGT. This CDR3 has 13 residues. V lost 3 bases, J lost 2 bases, and 7 bases lay in between. As DNA, the CDR3 is TGTGCCAGCAGTGAAAGCGGGAACTATGGCTACACCTTC. Its protein is CASSESGNYGYTF.

The chain is built from TRBV20-1 and TRBJ2-7; D gene ambiguous. This CDR3 is 11 amino acids long. Trimming cost V 4 bases and J 2 bases, with 6 bases left between them. Germline V gene sequence: CDR1 DFQATT, CDR2 SNEGSKA (reference sequence). CDR3 region: CSAISTYEQYF. The CDR3 nucleotides are TGCAGTGCTATCAGTACCTACGAGCAGTACTTC.